This record concerns one T cell receptor (beta chain) sequence. What it binds is unknown. Here immunoSEQ multiplex PCR was the method, and the copy in TCRdb shows in-frame clones only, minus some. Among about 69,000 clones listed, 84% were seen once. The entry originates in a study of OX40 agonist ivuxolimab in advanced cancers. Points from the study as a whole: Dosing at 0.1 to 3.0 mg/kg was accompanied by clonal expansion of CD4+ and CD8+ blood T cells by week 6. CD8+ T cells showed, on average, more clonal expansion than CD4+ cells. Antigen specificity was not determined for the expanded peripheral T cells.

This CDR3 is built from 12 residues. V dropped 3 bases and J dropped 7 bases, with 7 bases sitting between them. The germline gives CDR1 KGHSH, CDR2 LQKENI. This clonotype was sampled from an adult with an advanced solid tumor such as melanoma, head and neck, liver or kidney cancer. V and J are TRBV18 and TRBJ2-1; D is perhaps TRBD1 (5 bases). The sequences come from CD4+ or CD8+ T cells sorted from blood, collected in a trial of the OX40 agonist ivuxolimab. The CDR3 region has the DNA TGTGCCAGCTCACCGACAGAGAATGAGCAGTTCTTC. Translated, it gives CASSPTENEQFF.